This record looks at one T cell receptor beta chain sequence and its context. Its antigen is unknown. One base away there is no much larger clone; base qualities are not given. This sample was taken from a study of blood T cell repertoires in COVID-19 (TCRdb year 2020). In terms of the full investigation: Samples covering the acute and convalescent phases of COVID-19 were provided by collaborators in the United States, Italy and Spain. The prospective study material was composed of cDNA or gDNA derived from T cells, B-cell-depleted T cells, or PBMCs. The dataset comprised deeply sampled blood TCRbeta repertoires from subjects exposed to, actively infected with, or recovered from COVID-19. The repertoires were released in a freely available public database intended as a resource for research on the immune response to SARS-CoV-2. The samples were drawn from two sources: the first 160 participants of the ongoing ImmuneRACE study, and 1,200 or so subjects contributed by 6 global collaborators. A de-identified subject ID, COVID-19 status, age in years and sex were almost always included in the sample metadata. HLA class I and class II types, where available, came from metadata supplied by the sample provider rather than from assay-based typing. Overall study outcomes, separate from this receptor: The quantity of clinical and demographic metadata differed by source and by participant and was supplied without curation.

Unmatched junction bases come to 2, with V trimmed by 4 bases and J by 1 base. CDR1 and CDR2 (SGDLS, YYNGEE) derive from the germline V gene. The CDR3 sequence holds 14 residues, the cysteine and phenylalanine included. Only the CDR3 part of the read is kept: 42 bases, read in frame from the first base. Collaborating institutions collected whole blood in K2EDTA tubes following their own protocols. Collaborator samples were shipped for TCRbeta analysis as frozen whole blood, isolated PBMCs, or DNA extracted from either sample type. TCRbeta CDR3 regions were amplified from genomic DNA by means of the immunoSEQ Assay, a bias-controlled multiplex PCR. On the study's bioinformatics: Nucleated cell counts per sample were estimated from amplification of reference gene primers within the assay. To quantify the absolute abundance of each unique TCRbeta CDR3 rearrangement, sequence reads were collapsed and filtered. For each sample, productive Simpson clonality was calculated as the square root of Simpson's diversity index over productive rearrangements. The clones in this table, taken by TCRdb from immuneACCESS, are in-frame only. Not every clone is retained; where verified, under half of the shortfall comes from an unresolved V gene, and the cause of the rest is unknown. The V and J calls and clone size were taken over from that table, and D and trimming were inferred from the DNA. The sample records 200,000 to 300,000 clones, roughly four fifths of which are singletons. In total, the top ten clones hold roughly a tenth of the sample.

The TCR comes from an elderly woman with acute or convalescent COVID-19. The rearrangement combines TRBV9 with TRBJ2-7, with TRBD1 matching 10 junction bases. Sequencing input: peripheral blood. The nucleotides read TGTGCCAGCAGCCGGACAGGGGGTTCCTACGAGCAGTACTTC. Translated, this is CASSRTGGSYEQYF.